This is a list of T cell receptor beta chains from one sample in a study of T cells after yellow fever vaccination. TCRdb processed the 5' RACE reads anew with MiXCR; each CDR3 protein has one entry. The sample records around 320,000 distinct CDR3 sequences, around 10% being singletons. The source was CD4+ T cells sorted from PBMCs, collected 5 days after the yellow fever booster vaccination. These receptors originate from a man between 18 and 29 years old who received the YFV17D yellow fever vaccine. Each CDR3 is given with its conserved first and last residue. D genes are given only for firm matches. A row's size may be missing; if present it is once, few, many or a size class.

clone size	V gene	D gene	J gene	CDR3 protein	CDR3 DNA
few	TRBV18	TRBD1	TRBJ2-1	CASSPGQVTYNEQFF	TGTGCCAGCTCACCCGGACAGGTCACCTACAATGAGCAGTTCTTC
few	TRBV18	.	TRBJ1-3	CASSPNRAGNTIYF	TGTGCCAGCTCACCGAACAGGGCTGGAAACACCATATATTTT
few	TRBV11-3	TRBD1	TRBJ2-1	CASSRKQGANEQFF	TGTGCCAGCAGTCGAAAACAGGGGGCGAATGAGCAGTTCTTC
.	TRBV6-5	.	TRBJ1-2	CASSSLANYGYTF	TGTGCCAGCAGTTCTTTGGCTAACTATGGCTACACCTTC
.	TRBV7-9	.	TRBJ2-2	CASSFFAPGTVNTGELFF	TGTGCCAGCAGCTTCTTCGCGCCCGGGACGGTGAACACCGGGGAGCTGTTTTTT
few	TRBV5-4	.	TRBJ2-5	CASSLAWEETQYF	TGTGCCAGCAGCTTGGCCTGGGAAGAGACCCAGTACTTC
few	TRBV20-1	.	TRBJ2-3	CSASPPQSTDTQYF	TGCAGTGCTAGTCCCCCCCAGAGCACAGATACGCAGTATTTT
many	TRBV5-1	TRBD2	TRBJ2-2	CASSLAGGAGELFF	TGCGCCAGCAGCTTGGCCGGGGGGGCCGGGGAGCTGTTTTTT
.	TRBV20-1	.	TRBJ1-5	CSARRGSNQPQHF	TGCAGTGCCAGGCGGGGGAGCAATCAGCCCCAGCATTTT
few	TRBV7-2	.	TRBJ2-2	CASSLWQTPRELFF	TGTGCCAGCAGCTTATGGCAGACCCCCAGGGAGCTGTTTTTT
.	TRBV27	.	TRBJ2-5	CASSRFVGHEETQYF	TGTGCCAGCAGCCGGTTCGTCGGGCACGAGGAGACCCAGTACTTC
few	TRBV5-1	TRBD2	TRBJ2-3	CASSLVSGGAGASDTQYF	TGCGCCAGCAGCTTGGTAAGCGGGGGGGCCGGAGCCTCAGATACGCAGTATTTT
once	TRBV30	.	TRBJ1-6	CAWRETGSPPLHF	TGTGCCTGGAGAGAGACGGGTTCCCCACCCCTCCACTTT
.	TRBV3-1	.	TRBJ2-1	CASSRPGTGTNEQFF	TGTGCCAGCAGCCGTCCCGGGACGGGAACGAATGAGCAGTTCTTC
many	TRBV14	.	TRBJ1-2	CASSQGALRHTF	TGTGCCAGCAGCCAAGGGGCCCTCCGACACACCTTC
few	TRBV9	.	TRBJ2-5	CASSPRSGSTETQYF	TGTGCCAGCAGCCCACGATCGGGGTCTACGGAGACCCAGTACTTC
few	TRBV20-1	.	TRBJ2-5	CSARPPNRETQYF	TGCAGTGCTAGGCCGCCGAATCGGGAGACCCAGTACTTC
.	TRBV28	TRBD1	TRBJ2-1	CASRSPGQGDYEQFF	TGTGCCAGCAGGTCCCCGGGACAGGGGGACTATGAGCAGTTCTTC
many	TRBV7-2	.	TRBJ1-5	CASSYDGGRQPQHF	TGTGCCAGCAGCTACGATGGGGGCCGGCAGCCCCAGCATTTT
few	TRBV6-5	TRBD1	TRBJ2-7	CASSYSQGALYEQYF	TGTGCCAGCAGTTACTCGCAGGGGGCACTCTACGAGCAGTACTTC
many	TRBV6-2/TRBV6-3	.	TRBJ2-7	CASRHHHYYEQYF	TGTGCCAGCCGGCACCACCATTACTACGAGCAGTACTTC
many	TRBV5-1	.	TRBJ2-5	CASSFQETQYF	TGTGCCAGCAGCTTCCAAGAGACCCAGTACTTC
few	TRBV5-1	.	TRBJ2-5	CASSLDIQGQGFTQYF	TGCGCCAGCAGCTTGGATATACAGGGCCAAGGTTTTACCCAGTACTTC
many	TRBV19	TRBD1	TRBJ1-5	CASSWTGNGNQPQHF	TGTGCCAGTTCCTGGACAGGGAATGGCAATCAGCCCCAGCATTTT
.	TRBV20-1	.	TRBJ2-3	CSARSQSSTDTQYF	TGCAGTGCTAGATCCCAGTCTAGCACAGATACGCAGTATTTT
many	TRBV12-3/TRBV12-4	TRBD1	TRBJ1-6	CASSNDRDYNSPLHF	TGTGCCAGCAGCAACGACAGGGATTATAATTCACCCCTCCACTTT
few	TRBV7-6	.	TRBJ2-6	CASSFADSGANVLTF	TGTGCCAGCAGCTTTGCTGACTCTGGGGCCAACGTCCTGACTTTC
.	TRBV11-2	.	TRBJ2-5	CASSLEGSMQETQYF	TGTGCCAGCAGCTTAGAGGGGTCAATGCAAGAGACCCAGTACTTC
.	TRBV9	.	TRBJ2-5	CASSVRSASETQYF	TGTGCCAGCAGCGTACGATCAGCATCGGAGACCCAGTACTTC
.	TRBV28	.	TRBJ2-5	CASHGGDRETQYF	TGTGCCAGCCATGGCGGGGATAGGGAGACCCAGTACTTC
few	TRBV5-1	.	TRBJ2-1	CASSLASSYNEQFF	TGCGCCAGCAGCTTGGCTAGCTCCTACAATGAGCAGTTCTTC
.	TRBV20-1	.	TRBJ1-2	CSARAAGEGGYTF	TGCAGTGCTAGAGCGGCAGGGGAGGGTGGCTACACCTTC
few	TRBV6-2/TRBV6-3	.	TRBJ2-5	CASSFRRWETQYF	TGTGCCAGCAGTTTCCGGAGGTGGGAGACCCAGTACTTC
.	TRBV18	.	TRBJ2-7	CASSPGGRTLSSYEQYF	TGTGCCAGCTCACCAGGTGGGAGGACGCTAAGCTCCTACGAGCAGTACTTC
.	TRBV18	.	TRBJ1-5	CASSLNSLEPQHF	TGTGCCAGCTCACTGAACAGTCTAGAGCCCCAGCATTTT
.	TRBV27	.	TRBJ1-5	CANFQGYSNQPQHF	TGTGCCAACTTCCAGGGTTATAGCAATCAGCCCCAGCATTTT
.	TRBV9	.	TRBJ1-2	CASSAAANYGYTF	TGTGCCAGCAGCGCAGCAGCTAACTATGGCTACACCTTC